This T cell receptor (beta chain) was documented in a study of T cells in Graves' hyperthyroidism and ophthalmopathy. Ophthalmopathy cases scored 3 or more on the Clinical Activity Score and 4 or more on NOSPECS grade, with duration below 3 months. The investigators amplified TCR beta CDR3 regions from RNA transcripts. Primed by the HTBI set, a first-round RT-PCR was run on the TCR CDR3. TCRdb reprocessed the multiplex PCR reads via MiXCR and lists one record per CDR3 protein. Here the sample spans around 500,000 distinct CDR3 sequences, around a fifth being singletons. This clonotype was observed many times. This CDR3 has 16 residues. Trimming removed 7 bases at V and 3 bases at J, with 21 bases between. Germline CDR1 is MDHEN and CDR2 is SYDVKM.

Sequences were obtained from blood. The V call is TRBV28, the J call TRBJ1-2; possible D gene TRBD1, 6 bases. The sequence came from an older woman with Graves' ophthalmopathy. CDR3 DNA sequence: TGTGCCAGCATCGCTTCGATAGGGGGGGGTCACTATGGCTACACCTTC. It encodes CASIASIGGGHYGYTF.